Below, one TCR beta chain is given with its context. The junction had 8 bases not matched to a gene; V was cut back by 2 bases and J by 4 bases. CDR3 size: 17 residues. Germline assignment: CDR1 SGHRS and CDR2 YFSETQ. The data stem from a study of blood T cell repertoires in COVID-19. On the study more broadly: Acute and convalescent COVID-19 samples came from the United States, Italy and Spain. Sources were T cells, B-cell-depleted T cells, or PBMCs; the material itself was cDNA or gDNA.

Here immunoSEQ multiplex PCR was the method, and the copy in TCRdb shows in-frame clones only, minus some. This sample yields around 78,000 clones, of which approximately 85% are seen a single time; nearly 45% belongs to the top ten. The material sequenced was peripheral blood. The receptor was isolated from a human donor in a cohort sampled during active COVID-19. The chain employs TRBV5-1 and TRBJ2-2; 10 bases agree with TRBD2. This chain's CDR3 is CASSFRASGGPTGELFF. CDR3 nucleotide sequence: TGCGCCAGCAGCTTCCGGGCTAGCGGGGGTCCCACCGGGGAGCTGTTTTTT.